These T cell receptor beta chains were read from a single sample in a study of T cell responses to AZD1222 COVID-19 vaccine. Repertoires were generated with immunoSEQ multiplex PCR, while TCRdb's copy carries only in-frame clones and drops some. The table lists about 160,000 clones, roughly 94% of them singletons. The starting material was peripheral blood, obtained 28 days after the second AZD1222 dose. These receptors originate from an adult who received the AZD1222 COVID-19 vaccine. Both conserved end residues are part of each CDR3. A D gene is named only where the DNA matches it firmly. Clone size, where shown, is once, few, many, or a class for clones that have expanded.

J gene: TRBJ1-1; D gene: .; clone size: .; V gene: TRBV15; CDR3 protein: CATSREREAAKAFF; CDR3 DNA: TGTGCCACCAGCAGAGAACGAGAGGCCGCCAAAGCTTTCTTT
J gene: TRBJ1-1; D gene: .; clone size: few; V gene: TRBV9; CDR3 protein: CASSVEYGGQAFF; CDR3 DNA: TGTGCCAGCAGCGTGGAGTACGGGGGGCAAGCTTTCTTT
J gene: TRBJ2-7; D gene: .; clone size: .; V gene: TRBV3-1/TRBV3-2; CDR3 protein: CASRGTHQSYEQYF; CDR3 DNA: TGTGCCAGCAGAGGAACCCACCAATCCTACGAGCAGTACTTC
J gene: TRBJ1-5; D gene: .; clone size: once; V gene: TRBV18; CDR3 protein: CASSPRGGNQPQHF; CDR3 DNA: TGTGCCAGCTCACCGAGGGGGGGCAATCAGCCCCAGCATTTT
J gene: TRBJ2-7; D gene: TRBD2; clone size: .; V gene: TRBV2; CDR3 protein: CASLTIKTSGVSSYEQYF; CDR3 DNA: TGTGCCAGCCTAACCATTAAAACTAGCGGAGTCAGCTCCTACGAGCAGTACTTC
J gene: TRBJ1-1; D gene: .; clone size: .; V gene: TRBV12-3/TRBV12-4; CDR3 protein: CASTRDSYGAFF; CDR3 DNA: TGTGCCAGCACCAGGGATTCTTATGGAGCTTTCTTT
J gene: TRBJ1-2; D gene: .; clone size: .; V gene: TRBV6-5; CDR3 protein: CASSRKGYTTF; CDR3 DNA: TGTGCCTCCTCTAGGAAGGGATATACCACCTTC
J gene: TRBJ1-6; D gene: .; clone size: .; V gene: TRBV28; CDR3 protein: CASSPGTPGNSPLHF; CDR3 DNA: TGTGCCAGCAGCCCAGGGACCCCCGGCAATTCACCCCTCCACTTT
J gene: TRBJ2-7; D gene: TRBD2; clone size: few; V gene: TRBV7-9; CDR3 protein: CASSSGTSGAYEQYF; CDR3 DNA: TGTGCCAGCAGCTCCGGGACTAGCGGAGCCTACGAGCAGTACTTC
J gene: TRBJ1-5; D gene: .; clone size: .; V gene: TRBV6-1; CDR3 protein: CASSEGWGYSNQPQHF; CDR3 DNA: TGTGCCAGCAGTGAAGGATGGGGATATAGCAATCAGCCCCAGCATTTT
J gene: TRBJ2-7; D gene: .; clone size: .; V gene: TRBV4-2; CDR3 protein: CASSQERHNYEQYF; CDR3 DNA: TGTGCCAGCAGCCAAGAACGACACAACTACGAGCAGTACTTC
J gene: TRBJ1-3; D gene: .; clone size: .; V gene: TRBV5-1; CDR3 protein: CASSFRDLSSSGNTIYF; CDR3 DNA: TGCGCCAGCAGCTTTAGGGACCTTTCGAGCTCTGGAAACACCATATATTTT
J gene: TRBJ2-7; D gene: TRBD2; clone size: few; V gene: TRBV6-1; CDR3 protein: CASSELAGYIYEQYF; CDR3 DNA: TGTGCCAGCAGTGAACTAGCGGGATATATCTACGAGCAGTACTTC
J gene: TRBJ2-7; D gene: .; clone size: .; V gene: TRBV6-5; CDR3 protein: CASSYSWQGGHEQYF; CDR3 DNA: TGTGCCAGCAGTTACTCGTGGCAGGGCGGCCACGAGCAGTACTTC
J gene: TRBJ2-3; D gene: TRBD2; clone size: .; V gene: TRBV4-1; CDR3 protein: CASSQGFEREVTDTQYF; CDR3 DNA: TGCGCCAGCAGCCAAGGGTTCGAGCGGGAGGTTACAGATACGCAGTATTTT